These 19 T cell receptor beta chains were all obtained from the same sample, sequenced in a study of Tregs in tolerant kidney transplant recipients. The protocol was immunoSEQ multiplex PCR, while the TCRdb copy is restricted to in-frame clones and leaves out a portion. The data show 46,000 or so clones, 91% seen once. The sequenced material came from Tregs from blood. The receptors originated from a human donor in good health.

The chain recombines TRBV5-4 with TRBJ2-2; D uncertain. The ends were cut back, 2 bases at V and 1 base at J, with 9 bases in the middle. Germline V gives CDR1 SGHNT, CDR2 YYREEE (reference sequence). The CDR3 runs 15 residues. In nucleotides, the CDR3 is TGTGCCAGCAGCTTCCGGACGGTGAACACCGGGGAGCTGTTTTTT. As protein: CASSFRTVNTGELFF.

This chain links TRBV20-1 with TRBJ2-5, with a weak D call TRBD1 (6 bases). Germline V CDR1 and CDR2: DFQATT, SNEGSKA (reference sequence). The CDR3 totals 10 residues. V lost 5 bases, J lost 7 bases, and 8 bases lay in between. CDR3 DNA sequence: TGCAGTGCTGAACAGGGGACCCAGTACTTC. Protein product: CSAEQGTQYF.

J is TRBJ2-1 and V is TRBV27; D is perhaps TRBD2 (5 bases). The CDR3 is 16 amino acids. Germline assignment: CDR1 MNHEY and CDR2 SMNVEV (reference sequence). Trimming took off 1 base at V and 0 bases at J, with 10 bases between the two ends. The CDR3 DNA is TGTGCCAGCAGTTTATTAAGCGGCAGCTCCTACAATGAGCAGTTCTTC. Its translation: CASSLLSGSSYNEQFF.

The V and J genes are TRBV7-2 and TRBJ1-1, with 8 bases identical to TRBD1. In germline, CDR1 is SGHTA, CDR2 FQGNSA. This CDR3 region has 13 residues. With 5 bases clipped from V and 5 bases from J, the junction kept 4 bases outside the gene matches. CDR3 loop: CASSPGGWTEAFF. DNA for the CDR3: TGTGCCAGCAGCCCAGGGGGCTGGACTGAAGCTTTCTTT.

The rearrangement joins TRBV5-5 to TRBJ2-5; possible D gene TRBD2, 6 bases. The J call may be wrong; the DNA end is better matched by TRBJ2-7. Germline CDR1 SGHKS, CDR2 YYEKEE (reference sequence). The length of the CDR3 is 15 residues. The chain's CDR3 is CASSMKLAFSYEQYF. The DNA for the CDR3 is TGTGCCAGCAGCATGAAGCTAGCGTTCTCCTACGAGCAGTACTTC.

The chain links TRBV6-1 to TRBJ1-2; a weak D match, TRBD1 (5 bases). This CDR3 is 15 amino acids long. V lost 4 bases and J 4 bases, leaving 16 bases between the germline ends. Looked up from germline, CDR1 is MNHNS and CDR2 is SASEGT. The CDR3 DNA sequence: TGTGCCAGCAGTGGGACACGGGAGGTGGGCTATGGCTACACCTTC. It encodes CASSGTREVGYGYTF.

The V call is TRBV7-3, the J call TRBJ2-1; tentative D call: TRBD1 (5 bases). The CDR3 sequence is 15 residues long. CDR1 and CDR2 from the germline V gene are SGHTA and FQGTGA. Trimming stripped 5 bases from V and 4 bases from J, with 15 bases between. This CDR3 is CASSPDTNDYNEQFF. The DNA for the CDR3 is TGTGCCAGCAGCCCGGACACCAACGATTACAATGAGCAGTTCTTC.

The rearrangement joins TRBV6-1 to TRBJ2-7; no definite D call. The V end was cut by 1 base, the J end by 0 bases, with 10 bases between. The CDR3 is 15 residues long. From germline, CDR1 is MNHNS and CDR2 SASEGT. In DNA form, the CDR3 reads TGTGCCAGCAGTGAAGGGCCTGCGAGCTCCTACGAGCAGTACTTC. Encoded protein: CASSEGPASSYEQYF.

This clone was detected a few times. The gene calls are TRBV11-2 and TRBJ1-1, with 9 bases lining up with TRBD1. Germline assignment: CDR1 SGHAT and CDR2 FQNNGV. J gave up 5 bases and V 5 bases, and 21 bases lay outside the gene matches. The CDR3 has 19 residues. The CDR3 sequence is CASSRWYPGQGLVRTEAFF. The CDR3 nucleotides are TGTGCCAGCAGCCGTTGGTATCCGGGACAGGGTTTAGTACGGACTGAAGCTTTCTTT. The full variable domain, in which reference TRBV11-2 and TRBJ1-1 provide the parts outside the CDR3, is EAGVAQSPRYKIIEKRQSVAFWCNPISGHATLYWYQQILGQGPKLLIQFQNNGVVDDSQLPKDRFSAERLKGVDSTLKIQPAKLEDSAVYLCASSRWYPGQGLVRTEAFFGQGTRLTVV.

The chain joins TRBV12-5 to TRBJ2-5, with 13 bases that match TRBD2. Trimming removed 0 bases from V and 1 base from J; junction bases left unmatched: 8. The CDR3 length is 19 residues. The germline gives CDR1 LGHNT, CDR2 FRNRAP. The CDR3, as DNA: TGTGCTAGTGGTTTGGTAAGACTAGCGGGGGGCCCCCTCCAAGAGACCCAGTACTTC. Translated, it gives CASGLVRLAGGPLQETQYF.

This rearrangement joins TRBV29-1 to TRBJ2-2; TRBD2 might be the D (6 bases). Looked up from germline, CDR1 is SQVTM and CDR2 is ANQGSEA. V lost 7 bases, J lost 4 bases, and 13 bases lay in between. This CDR3 is built from 13 residues. CDR3: CSADGGATGELFF. DNA for the CDR3: TGCAGCGCGGACGGCGGGGCCACCGGGGAGCTGTTTTTT.

The gene calls are TRBV5-1 and TRBJ2-1; 8 positions agree with TRBD2. The CDR3 is 15 residues long. The J segment lost 8 bases and the V segment lost 3 bases, leaving 10 bases of the junction unmatched. Germline assignment: CDR1 SGHRS and CDR2 YFSETQ. CDR3 nucleotides: TGCGCCAGCAGCTCCGGGGGGGGGCGAGCGCATGAGCAGTTCTTC. It codes for CASSSGGGRAHEQFF.

The V gene is TRBV6-4, the J gene TRBJ2-1; TRBD2 matches at 9 bases. Germline V gene lookup returns CDR1 MRHNA and CDR2 SNTAGT. The ends lost 3 bases at V and 7 bases at J; junction bases unmatched: 7. This CDR3 is 15 amino acids long. CDR3 in DNA: TGTGCCAGCAGTGAGGGCCGCGGGGGGGCAAATGAGCAGTTCTTC. It encodes CASSEGRGGANEQFF.

The rearrangement uses TRBV7-9 and TRBJ1-5, with TRBD1 matching over 11 bases. The V and J ends lost 3 bases and 2 bases, in that order; junction bases with no gene match: 6. The CDR3 has 17 residues. CDR1 and CDR2 (germline): SEHNR, FQNEAQ (reference sequence). The CDR3 bases are TGTGCCAGCAGCTTGGGACAGGGGGACGGGGGCAATCAGCCCCAGCATTTT. Protein product: CASSLGQGDGGNQPQHF. The entire variable domain, with the rest obtained from reference TRBV7-9 and TRBJ1-5, is as follows: DTGVSQNPRHKITKRGQNVTFRCDPISEHNRLYWYRQTLGQGPEFLTYFQNEAQLEKSRLLSDRFSAERPKGSFSTLEIQRTEQGDSAMYLCASSLGQGDGGNQPQHFGDGTRLSIL.

This chain joins TRBV21-1 and TRBJ1-1; the table's D call of TRBD1 was not tested on the DNA. TRBV21-1 is designated a pseudogene. The CDR3 length is 17 residues. The DNA of the CDR3 is TGTGCCAGCAGCGTCTCGGTGGAACAGGGGATGAACACTGAAGCTTTCTTT. It yields the protein CASSVSVEQGMNTEAFF.

The rearrangement uses TRBV19 and TRBJ1-2; no reliable D call. The germline CDR1 and CDR2 sequences are LNHDA and SQIVND (reference sequence). V was clipped by 6 bases and J by 7 bases, with 15 bases between them. The CDR3 is made up of 13 amino acids. CDR3 loop: CASSWRVKSGYTF. The CDR3 DNA sequence: TGTGCCAGTAGCTGGCGGGTTAAGAGTGGCTACACCTTC.

CDR3 coding DNA: TGCGCCAGCAGCTACCTCCCGGCGGCCAGGGCCTCTGGAAACACCATATATTTT. Amino acid sequence: CASSYLPAARASGNTIYF. This chain connects TRBV5-1 to TRBJ1-3; D may be TRBD1 (5 bases). CDR3 length equals 18 residues. Germline values: CDR1 SGHRS, CDR2 YFSETQ. With 3 bases removed from V and 0 bases from J, the gap between germline ends came to 19 bases.

V is TRBV29-1 and J is TRBJ1-4; D is uncertain. The V end lost 6 bases, the J end lost 8 bases, and 7 bases lay between the germline ends. CDR3 length: 10 amino acids. CDR1 SQVTM and CDR2 ANQGSEA come from the germline V gene. The CDR3 bases are TGCAGCGTCGGGAAGGAAAAACTGTTTTTT. This codes for CSVGKEKLFF.

This rearrangement joins TRBV19 to TRBJ1-1; D is uncertain. The CDR3 contains 11 residues. Trimming pared 4 bases from V and 6 bases from J, leaving 6 bases between. The germline gives CDR1 LNHDA, CDR2 SQIVND (reference sequence). CDR3 in DNA: TGTGCCAGTAGTAACCACCCTGAAGCTTTCTTT. The encoded protein is CASSNHPEAFF.